The clone carrying this TCR beta chain was counted between two and nine times. Its target is not known. The sample belongs to a study of blood T cells in healthy people across ages. General study findings and limits: Both naive CD4+ cell counts and diversity were greater in long-lived donors than in aged donors.

Together with a sample-barcoded 5' primer, a J-beta primer mix was included in a second PCR lasting about 7 to 11 cycles. CDR3-containing paired-end reads numbering at least 2.5 million came from each sample. Using its own MiXCR run on the 5' RACE reads, TCRdb lists one record per CDR3 protein. The sample yields about 690,000 distinct CDR3 sequences, around two fifths seen once. Sequenced input: blood. The sequence was obtained from a man older than 75 in good health.

The CDR3 sequence: CASSRQLQGAKNIQYF. CDR3 nucleotides: TGTGCCAGCAGCCGACAGTTACAGGGGGCCAAAAACATTCAGTACTTC. V gene TRBV7-8 combines with J gene TRBJ2-4; 7 bases are a match to TRBD1. Per the germline V gene, CDR1 is SGHVS and CDR2 is FQNEAQ. The CDR3 sequence is 16 residues long. J lost 1 base, V lost 5 bases, and 8 bases had no gene match.